This TCR beta chain was retrieved from a study of T cell repertoires in cytomegalovirus infection. Study-level information: Selected CMV epitopes included recently identified HLA-C-restricted ones as well as well-studied HLA-B-restricted ones. CMV infection together with matching HLA type was indicated by public TCR beta signatures. Overall study results and limits: Predominance within the ex vivo response was attributable to HLA-C-restricted CMV-specific TCR beta clonotypes. People with CMV and the relevant HLA were identified by cumulative public TCR beta family frequency.

V lost 2 bases and J lost 6, with 23 bases in between. From germline, CDR1 is SEHNR and CDR2 FQNEAQ (reference sequence). The CDR3 totals 18 residues. This clonotype was counted ten times or more. As yet, its antigen is unknown. Each CDR3 protein gets one entry after TCRdb re-called the reads with MiXCR. The sample lists some 940,000 distinct CDR3 sequences; roughly 30% were seen once. This rearrangement joins TRBV7-9 to TRBJ2-1; TRBD1 is a possible D gene (6 bases). The TCR was taken from a human donor in good health (CMV status not recorded). Some clones in this sample may be carry-over from other donors' samples. Sequenced material: cultured CD8+ T cells from PBMCs, taken from culture after CMV antigen stimulation. In DNA form, the CDR3 reads TGTGCCAGCAGCTTACCCTTAAGGGGGTCCCGGAGAGGCAATGAGCAGTTCTTC. Its translation: CASSLPLRGSRRGNEQFF.